A selection of T cell receptor beta chains follows, all from one sample in a study of blood T cells in healthy people across ages. TCRdb fed the 5' RACE reads into MiXCR, producing one record per CDR3 protein. This sample has about 1.6 million distinct CDR3 sequences; roughly 32% occur once, and the top ten carry about 11%. Sequencing used blood. These receptor sequences come from a woman under 40 in good health. Both conserved end residues are part of each CDR3. D genes are given only for firm matches. Size values are once, few and many counts, or a class for expanded clones, and some rows have none.

>TRBV20-1|.|.|TRBJ1-1
TGCAGTGCCGGCTCGTATGAAGCTTTCTTT
CSAGSYEAFF
>TRBV7-2|.|.|TRBJ2-1
TGTGCCTGCAGCTCCGTCCTTTGGACGAATGAGCAGTTCTTC
CACSSVLWTNEQFF
>TRBV7-2|.|.|TRBJ2-7
.
CASSFGPGGYNEQYF
>TRBV10-3|.|.|TRBJ2-5
TGTGCCATCAGGAGAGGTCTAGGCAGTCAAGAGACCCAGTACTTC
CAIRRGLGSQETQYF
>TRBV29-1|.|few|TRBJ1-6
TGCAGCGTTGCACGAGAATATAATTCACCCCTCCACTTT
CSVAREYNSPLHF
>TRBV29-1|.|few|TRBJ1-1
TGCAGCGTGTCCGATAAGGGGGTCCTGAACACTGAAGCTTTCTTT
CSVSDKGVLNTEAFF
>TRBV2|TRBD1|.|TRBJ1-5
TGTGCCAGCAGACCCACAGGGGATCAGCCCCAGCATTTT
CASRPTGDQPQHF
>TRBV10-3|.|many|TRBJ2-5
TGTGCCATCAGGGGGGAGTCCGGGAGAGAGACCCAGTACTTC
CAIRGESGRETQYF
>TRBV7-2|.|.|TRBJ2-5
TGTGCCAGCAGCTTTCGATTGTCTGGCGGCGAGACCCAGTACTTC
CASSFRLSGGETQYF
>TRBV3-1|TRBD1|few|TRBJ1-1
TGTGCCAGCAGCCGAGCCGGAGAGGGGGCTAAAACTGAAGCTTTCTTT
CASSRAGEGAKTEAFF
>TRBV7-3|TRBD1|.|TRBJ1-3
TGTGCCAGCAGCTCGACAGGGACTGGAAACACCACATATTTT
CASSSTGTGNTTYF
>TRBV6-6|.|.|TRBJ1-2
TGTGCCAGCAGTTACCCGGGAGATCTCAACTATGGCTACACCTTC
CASSYPGDLNYGYTF
>TRBV2|.|.|TRBJ1-5
TGTGCCAGCAGTGAGGAGGACGTCAATCAGCCCCAGCATTTT
CASSEEDVNQPQHF
>TRBV6-1|TRBD2|.|TRBJ2-7
TGTGCCAGCAGTTATGGGACTAGCGCGTCCTACGAGCAGTACTTC
CASSYGTSASYEQYF
>TRBV6-6|TRBD2|.|TRBJ2-7
TGTGCCAGCACCTCCAGCCGGGGGGGCTACGAGCAGTACTTC
CASTSSRGGYEQYF
>TRBV20-1|.|.|TRBJ2-3
TGCAGTGCAAGGTTGTCAGATGCGCAGTATTTT
CSARLSDAQYF
>TRBV20-1|.|.|TRBJ2-3
TGCAGTGCTAGGACTAGTTTTCTCACAGATACGCAGTATTTT
CSARTSFLTDTQYF
>TRBV14|.|.|TRBJ2-7
TGTGCCAGCAGCCAAGATGATTCCGACGAGCGGTACTTC
CASSQDDSDERYF
>TRBV7-9|TRBD1|few|TRBJ2-5
TGTGCCAGCAGCGCCACAGGGGATAGTAAGACCCAGTACTTC
CASSATGDSKTQYF
>TRBV29-1|TRBD1|few|TRBJ1-2
TGCAGCGCCCTGACAGGGCCCGGCTACACCTTC
CSALTGPGYTF
>TRBV13|.|few|TRBJ2-5
TGTGCCAGCAGCCCTACCTACCAGGGCGGGGCTGAGACCCAGTACTTC
CASSPTYQGGAETQYF
>TRBV5-1|.|few|TRBJ1-1
TGCGCCAGCAGCCCGGAGTGGGGTTGGAGTGAAGCTTTCTTT
CASSPEWGWSEAFF
>TRBV25-1|.|.|TRBJ1-2
TGTGCCAGCAGTGCGAGAAGACAGCACTATGGCTACACCTTC
CASSARRQHYGYTF
>TRBV9|TRBD2|.|TRBJ2-3
TGTGCCAGCAGCGTAGATTCTAGCGGGCGAGATACGCAGTATTTT
CASSVDSSGRDTQYF
>TRBV5-5|.|.|TRBJ2-3
TGTGCCAGCAGCTGGCTTAGAACCGGCACAGATACGCAGTATTTT
CASSWLRTGTDTQYF
>TRBV7-2|.|.|TRBJ2-3
TGTGCCAGCAGCCCGACGGACATAGCGGATACGCAGTATTTT
CASSPTDIADTQYF
>TRBV12-3/TRBV12-4|.|few|TRBJ1-5
TGTGCCAGCGCAGCAGGACCCCTCAATCAGCCCCAGCATTTT
CASAAGPLNQPQHF
>TRBV6-1|.|.|TRBJ2-7
TGTGCCAGCAATCCCGGACAGCTTAATCCCGAGCAGTACTTC
CASNPGQLNPEQYF
>TRBV6-5|.|few|TRBJ2-1
TGTGTCAGCAGTTACTCCCCTGGCGACGCAGGGGTAGGTAACTCCTACAATGAGCAGTTCTTC
CVSSYSPGDAGVGNSYNEQFF
>TRBV28|.|.|TRBJ2-7
TGTGCCAGCAGTTTATGGTCGCCGTTAAGTTCCTACGAGCAGTACTTC
CASSLWSPLSSYEQYF
>TRBV20-1|TRBD1|.|TRBJ2-7
TGCAGTGCTAGGGCCCGGACAGGGGTCTCCTACGAGCAGTACTTC
CSARARTGVSYEQYF
>TRBV6-2/TRBV6-3|TRBD2|many|TRBJ2-7
TGTGCCAGCAGTAGACTAGCGGGTTCCTACGAGCAGTACTTC
CASSRLAGSYEQYF
>TRBV4-1|.|.|TRBJ2-6
TGCGCCAGCAGCCAAGGGGCTGTACAGATCAGCTCTGGGGCCAACGTCCTGACTTTC
CASSQGAVQISSGANVLTF
>TRBV7-9|.|.|TRBJ2-1
TGTGCCAGCACCCCACCACGCCAGGGTAGTGAGCAGTTCTTC
CASTPPRQGSEQFF
>TRBV20-1|.|few|TRBJ2-3
TGCAGTGCCCCGGGACTCTATAGCACAGATACGCAGTATTTT
CSAPGLYSTDTQYF
>TRBV4-1|.|.|TRBJ2-7
TGCGCCAGCAGCCAAGGCCTAGCCAGCTACTACGAGCAGTACTTC
CASSQGLASYYEQYF
>TRBV20-1|.|.|TRBJ1-4
TGCAGTGCTATGCCGGGAGCAACTAATGAAAAACTGTTTTTT
CSAMPGATNEKLFF
>TRBV7-2|.|.|TRBJ2-7
TGTGCCAGCAGCTTAGCGGGGAGTCCGGCCTACGAGCAGTACTTC
CASSLAGSPAYEQYF
>TRBV13|.|.|TRBJ2-7
TGTGCCAGCAGCTTATTCTTATCGGGGGAGCAGTACTTC
CASSLFLSGEQYF
>TRBV2|TRBD1|few|TRBJ1-6
TGTGCCAGCAGTACCGGGACAGGGTCATCACCCCTCCACTTT
CASSTGTGSSPLHF
>TRBV21-1|.|.|TRBJ2-7
TGTGCCAGCAGCTCTCGTAGCCACAGCTCCTACGAGCAGTACTTC
CASSSRSHSSYEQYF
>TRBV5-1|.|few|TRBJ2-5
TGCGCCAGCAGCTTGTTGGGGATCGAGACCCAGTACTTC
CASSLLGIETQYF